Listed here is a single T cell receptor (beta chain). Its antigen is unidentified. The record originates from a study of T cell responses to AZD1222 COVID-19 vaccine. Study-level results: Reports indicate that nearly half of spike-specific TCRs are directed at unmutated variant regions. CD4 TCRs linked to vaccination spanned spike, dominating at 160-218 and 743-854. Recipients of AZD1222 seropositive at baseline numbered only 5 or 6.

Produced via immunoSEQ multiplex PCR; TCRdb's table is partial and in-frame only. Of 200,000 to 300,000 clones listed, 90% to 95% are singletons. The sequences come from peripheral blood, collected on day 0 of AZD1222 vaccination. The receptor was derived from an adult in good health.

The CDR3 loop is CASSLAGVPDTQYF. Here the CDR3 DNA reads TGTGCCAGCAGCTTAGCGGGGGTTCCAGATACGCAGTATTTT. The rearrangement joins TRBV7-9 to TRBJ2-3; tentatively, D is TRBD1 or TRBD2 (5 bases each). Looked up from germline, CDR1 is SEHNR and CDR2 is FQNEAQ (reference sequence). This CDR3 contains 14 residues. The V end lost 0 bases, the J end lost 4 bases, and 8 bases lay between the germline ends.